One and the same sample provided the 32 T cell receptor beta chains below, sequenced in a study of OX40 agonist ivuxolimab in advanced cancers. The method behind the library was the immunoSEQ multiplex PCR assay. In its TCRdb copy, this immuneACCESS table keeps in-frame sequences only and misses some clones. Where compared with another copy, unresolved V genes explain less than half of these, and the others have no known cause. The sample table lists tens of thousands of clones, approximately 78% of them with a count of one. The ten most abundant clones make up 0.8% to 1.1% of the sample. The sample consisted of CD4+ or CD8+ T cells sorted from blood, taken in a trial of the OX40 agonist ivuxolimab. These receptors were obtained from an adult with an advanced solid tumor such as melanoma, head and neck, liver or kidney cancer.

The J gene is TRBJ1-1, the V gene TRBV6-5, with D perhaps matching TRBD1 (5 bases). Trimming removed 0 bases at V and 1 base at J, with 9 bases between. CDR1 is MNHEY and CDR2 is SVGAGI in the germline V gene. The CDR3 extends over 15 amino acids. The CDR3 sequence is CASSYSSQGNTEAFF. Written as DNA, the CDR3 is TGTGCCAGCAGTTACTCGAGCCAGGGGAACACTGAAGCTTTCTTT.

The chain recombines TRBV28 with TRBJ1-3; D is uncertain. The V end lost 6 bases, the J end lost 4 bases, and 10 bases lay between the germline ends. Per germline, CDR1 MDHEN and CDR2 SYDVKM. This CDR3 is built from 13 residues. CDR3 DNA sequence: TGTGCCAGCAGCTTTGCCGCCGGAAACACCATATATTTT. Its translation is CASSFAAGNTIYF.

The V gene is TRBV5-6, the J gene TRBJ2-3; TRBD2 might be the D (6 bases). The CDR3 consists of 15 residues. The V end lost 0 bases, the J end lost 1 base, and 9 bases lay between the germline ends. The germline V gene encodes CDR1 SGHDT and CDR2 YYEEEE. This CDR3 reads CASSLGWGGTDTQYF. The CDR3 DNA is TGTGCCAGCAGCTTGGGTTGGGGGGGCACAGATACGCAGTATTTT.

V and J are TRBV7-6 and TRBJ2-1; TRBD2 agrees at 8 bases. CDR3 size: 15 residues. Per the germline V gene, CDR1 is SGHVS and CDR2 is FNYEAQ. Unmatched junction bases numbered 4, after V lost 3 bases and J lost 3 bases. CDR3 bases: TGTGCCAGCAGCTTGGCTAGCGGGCGCTACAATGAGCAGTTCTTC. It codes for CASSLASGRYNEQFF.

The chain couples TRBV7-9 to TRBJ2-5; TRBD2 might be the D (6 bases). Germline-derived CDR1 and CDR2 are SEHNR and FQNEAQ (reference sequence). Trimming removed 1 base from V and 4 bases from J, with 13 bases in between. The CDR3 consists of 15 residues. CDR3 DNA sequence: TGTGCCAGCAGCTTAGAGCCAGGAGGGAGAGAGACCCAGTACTTC. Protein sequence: CASSLEPGGRETQYF.

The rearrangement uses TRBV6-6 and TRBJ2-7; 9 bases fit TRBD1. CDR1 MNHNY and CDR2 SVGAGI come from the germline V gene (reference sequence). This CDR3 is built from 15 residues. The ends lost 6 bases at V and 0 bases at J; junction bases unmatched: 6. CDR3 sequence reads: CASRDRGLSSYEQYF. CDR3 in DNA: TGTGCCAGCAGGGACAGGGGCCTAAGCTCCTACGAGCAGTACTTC.

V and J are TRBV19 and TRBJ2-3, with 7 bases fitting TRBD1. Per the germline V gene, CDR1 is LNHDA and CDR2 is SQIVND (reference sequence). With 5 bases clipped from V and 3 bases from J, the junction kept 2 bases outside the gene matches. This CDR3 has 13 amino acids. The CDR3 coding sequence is TGTGCCAGTAGTGACAGGGCGACAGATACGCAGTATTTT. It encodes CASSDRATDTQYF.

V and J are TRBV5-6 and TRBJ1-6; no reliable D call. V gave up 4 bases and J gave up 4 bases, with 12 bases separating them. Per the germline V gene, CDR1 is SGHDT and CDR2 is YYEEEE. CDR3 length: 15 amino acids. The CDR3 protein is CASSGTRGYNSPLHF. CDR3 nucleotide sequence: TGTGCCAGCAGCGGAACGCGGGGTTATAATTCACCCCTCCACTTT. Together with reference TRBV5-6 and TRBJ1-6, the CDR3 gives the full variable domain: DAGVTQSPTHLIKTRGQQVTLRCSPKSGHDTVSWYQQALGQGPQFIFQYYEEEERQRGNFPDRFSGHQFPNYSSELNVNALLLGDSALYLCASSGTRGYNSPLHFGNGTRLTVT.

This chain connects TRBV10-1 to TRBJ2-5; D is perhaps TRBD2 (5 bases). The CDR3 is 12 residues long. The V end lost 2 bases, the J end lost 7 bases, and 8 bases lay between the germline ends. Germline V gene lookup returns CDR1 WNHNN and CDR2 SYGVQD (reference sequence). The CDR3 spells CASSETGGTQYF. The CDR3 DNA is TGCGCCAGCAGTGAGACTGGAGGGACCCAGTACTTC.

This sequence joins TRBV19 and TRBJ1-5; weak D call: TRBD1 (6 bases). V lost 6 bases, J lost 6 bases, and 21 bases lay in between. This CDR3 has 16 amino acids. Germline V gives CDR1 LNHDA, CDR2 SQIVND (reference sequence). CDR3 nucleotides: TGTGCCAGTAGACCCCGGGGCAGGGGCGGGAGTCAGCCCCAGCATTTT. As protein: CASRPRGRGGSQPQHF.

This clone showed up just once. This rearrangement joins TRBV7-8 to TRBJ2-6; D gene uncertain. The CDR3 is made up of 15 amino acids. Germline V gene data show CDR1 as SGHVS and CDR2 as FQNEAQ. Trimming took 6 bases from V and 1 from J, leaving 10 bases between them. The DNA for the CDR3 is TGTGCCAGCAGTTTTACTGGGTCTGGGGCCAACGTCCTGACTTTC. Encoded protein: CASSFTGSGANVLTF.

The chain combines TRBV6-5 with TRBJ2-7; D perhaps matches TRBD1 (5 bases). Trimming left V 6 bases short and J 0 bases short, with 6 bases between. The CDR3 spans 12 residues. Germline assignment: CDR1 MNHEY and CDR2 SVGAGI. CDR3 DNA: TGTGCCAGCAGGACAGTCTCCTACGAGCAGTACTTC. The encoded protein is CASRTVSYEQYF.

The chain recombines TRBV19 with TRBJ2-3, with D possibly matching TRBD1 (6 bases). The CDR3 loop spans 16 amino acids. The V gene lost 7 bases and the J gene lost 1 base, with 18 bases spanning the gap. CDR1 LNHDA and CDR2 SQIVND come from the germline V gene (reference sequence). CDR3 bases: TGTGCCAGTAAGGCCCTACGAGGGGGAGGCACAGATACGCAGTATTTT. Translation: CASKALRGGGTDTQYF.

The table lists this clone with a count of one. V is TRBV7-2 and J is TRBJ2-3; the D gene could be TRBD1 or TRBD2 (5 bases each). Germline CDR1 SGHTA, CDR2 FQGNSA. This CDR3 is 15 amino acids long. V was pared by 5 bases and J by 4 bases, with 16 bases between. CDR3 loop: CASSRDHGSPDTQYF. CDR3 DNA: TGTGCCAGCAGCCGGGACCACGGAAGCCCAGATACGCAGTATTTT.

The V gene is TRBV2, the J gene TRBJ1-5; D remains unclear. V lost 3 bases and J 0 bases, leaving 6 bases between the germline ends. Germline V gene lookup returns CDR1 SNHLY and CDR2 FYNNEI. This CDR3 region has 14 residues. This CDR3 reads CASSDRTSNQPQHF. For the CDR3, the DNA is TGTGCCAGCAGTGACCGTACTAGCAATCAGCCCCAGCATTTT.

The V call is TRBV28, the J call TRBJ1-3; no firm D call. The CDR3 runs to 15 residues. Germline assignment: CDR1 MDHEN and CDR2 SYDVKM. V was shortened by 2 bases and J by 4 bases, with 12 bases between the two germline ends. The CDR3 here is CASSLGPFRGNTIYF. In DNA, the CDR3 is TGTGCCAGCAGTTTAGGGCCCTTTCGGGGAAACACCATATATTTT.

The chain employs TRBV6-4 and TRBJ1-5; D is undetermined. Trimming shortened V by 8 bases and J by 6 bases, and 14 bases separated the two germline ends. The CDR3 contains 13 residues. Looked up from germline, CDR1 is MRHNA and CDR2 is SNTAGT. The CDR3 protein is CASLGKGSQPQHF. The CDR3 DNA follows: TGTGCCAGCCTGGGGAAGGGTAGTCAGCCCCAGCATTTT.

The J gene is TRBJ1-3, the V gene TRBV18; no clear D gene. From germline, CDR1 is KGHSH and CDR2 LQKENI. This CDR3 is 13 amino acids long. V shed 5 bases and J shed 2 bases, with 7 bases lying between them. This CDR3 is CASSGTAGNTIYF. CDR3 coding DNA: TGTGCCAGCTCAGGAACAGCTGGAAACACCATATATTTT.

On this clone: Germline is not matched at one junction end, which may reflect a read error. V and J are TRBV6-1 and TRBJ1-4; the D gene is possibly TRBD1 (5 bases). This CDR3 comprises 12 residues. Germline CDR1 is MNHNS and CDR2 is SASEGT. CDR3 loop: CASSEGGDWAGF. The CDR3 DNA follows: TGTGCCAGCAGTGAAGGAGGGGATTGGGCGGGGTTT.

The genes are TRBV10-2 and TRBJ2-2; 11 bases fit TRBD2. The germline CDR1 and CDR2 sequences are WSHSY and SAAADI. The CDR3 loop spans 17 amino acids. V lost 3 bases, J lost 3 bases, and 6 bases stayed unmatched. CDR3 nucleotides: TGCGCCAGCAGTGATTATAGCGGGGGGGCGGACACCGGGGAGCTGTTTTTT. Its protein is CASSDYSGGADTGELFF.

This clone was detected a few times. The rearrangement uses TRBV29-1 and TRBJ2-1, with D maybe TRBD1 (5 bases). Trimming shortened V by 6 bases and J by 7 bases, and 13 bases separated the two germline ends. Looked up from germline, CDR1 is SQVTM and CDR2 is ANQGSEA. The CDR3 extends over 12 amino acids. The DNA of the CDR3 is TGCAGCGTCGGCAGGGTTGTAAATGAGCAGTTCTTC. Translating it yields CSVGRVVNEQFF.

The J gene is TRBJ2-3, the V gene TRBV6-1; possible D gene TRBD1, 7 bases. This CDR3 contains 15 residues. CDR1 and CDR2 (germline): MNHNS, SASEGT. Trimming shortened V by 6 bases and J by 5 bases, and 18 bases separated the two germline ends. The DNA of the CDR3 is TGTGCCAGCAGCGGGGGACAGTCTCCCTTAGATACGCAGTATTTT. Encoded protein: CASSGGQSPLDTQYF.

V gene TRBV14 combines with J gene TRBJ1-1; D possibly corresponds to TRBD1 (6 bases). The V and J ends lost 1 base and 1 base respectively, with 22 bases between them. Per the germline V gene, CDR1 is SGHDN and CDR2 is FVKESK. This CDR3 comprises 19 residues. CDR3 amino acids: CASSQAVVIGGRKNTEAFF. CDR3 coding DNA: TGTGCCAGCAGCCAAGCAGTGGTAATTGGGGGGCGGAAGAACACTGAAGCTTTCTTT.

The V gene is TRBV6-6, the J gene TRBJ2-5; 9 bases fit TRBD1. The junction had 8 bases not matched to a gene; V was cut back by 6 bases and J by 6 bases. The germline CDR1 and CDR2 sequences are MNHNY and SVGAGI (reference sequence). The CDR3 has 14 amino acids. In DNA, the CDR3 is TGTGCCAGCAGCCGGACAGGGGCTTTGAAGACCCAGTACTTC. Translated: CASSRTGALKTQYF.

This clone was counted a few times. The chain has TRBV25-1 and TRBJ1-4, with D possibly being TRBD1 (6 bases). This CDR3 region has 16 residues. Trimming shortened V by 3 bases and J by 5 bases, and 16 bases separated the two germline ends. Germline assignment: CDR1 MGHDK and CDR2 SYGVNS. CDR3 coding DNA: TGTGCCAGCAGTGACCCCGACAGGCGTTCCAATGAAAAACTGTTTTTT. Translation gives CASSDPDRRSNEKLFF.

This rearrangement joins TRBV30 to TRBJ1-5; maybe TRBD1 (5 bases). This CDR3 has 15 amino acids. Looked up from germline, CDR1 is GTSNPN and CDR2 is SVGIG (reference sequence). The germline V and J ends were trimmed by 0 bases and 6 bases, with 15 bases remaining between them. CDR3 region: CAWSVQSERGQPQHF. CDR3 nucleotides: TGTGCCTGGAGTGTTCAGTCCGAGAGGGGTCAGCCCCAGCATTTT.

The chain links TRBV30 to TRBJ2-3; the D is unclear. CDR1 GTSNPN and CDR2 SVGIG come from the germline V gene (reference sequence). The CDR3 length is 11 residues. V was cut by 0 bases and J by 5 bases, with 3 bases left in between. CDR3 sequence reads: CAWSVRDTQYF. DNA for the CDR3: TGTGCCTGGAGTGTAAGAGATACGCAGTATTTT.

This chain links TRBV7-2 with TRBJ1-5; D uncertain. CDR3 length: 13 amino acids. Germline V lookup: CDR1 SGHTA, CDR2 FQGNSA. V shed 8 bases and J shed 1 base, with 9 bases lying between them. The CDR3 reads CASRRDSNQPQHF. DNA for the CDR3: TGTGCCAGCCGCCGAGACAGCAATCAGCCCCAGCATTTT.

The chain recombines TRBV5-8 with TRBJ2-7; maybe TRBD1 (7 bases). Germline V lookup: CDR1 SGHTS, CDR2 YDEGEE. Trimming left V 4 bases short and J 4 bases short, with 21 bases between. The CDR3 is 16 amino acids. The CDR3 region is CASSPAAGQWGYEQYF. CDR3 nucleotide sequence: TGTGCCAGCAGCCCGGCGGCGGGACAGTGGGGTTACGAGCAGTACTTC.

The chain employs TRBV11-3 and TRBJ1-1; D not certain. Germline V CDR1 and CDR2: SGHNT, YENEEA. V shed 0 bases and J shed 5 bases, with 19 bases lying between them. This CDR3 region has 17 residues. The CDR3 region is CASSLDLADMRKTEAFF. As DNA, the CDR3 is TGTGCCAGCAGCTTAGATCTGGCGGATATGCGGAAGACTGAAGCTTTCTTT.

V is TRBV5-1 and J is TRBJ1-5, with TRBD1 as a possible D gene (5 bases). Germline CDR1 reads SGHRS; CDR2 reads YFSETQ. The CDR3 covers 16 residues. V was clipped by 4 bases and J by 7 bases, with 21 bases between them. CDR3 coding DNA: TGCGCCAGCAGCCCCTCTGGGGCGGGGCGAGGACAGCCCCAGCATTTT. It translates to CASSPSGAGRGQPQHF.

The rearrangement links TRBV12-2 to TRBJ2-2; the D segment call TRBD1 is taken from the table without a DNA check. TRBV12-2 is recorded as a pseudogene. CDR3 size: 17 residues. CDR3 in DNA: TGTGCAAGTCGCTTAGCACCGGACAGGTCCTACACCGGGGAGCTGTTTTTT. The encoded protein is CASRLAPDRSYTGELFF.